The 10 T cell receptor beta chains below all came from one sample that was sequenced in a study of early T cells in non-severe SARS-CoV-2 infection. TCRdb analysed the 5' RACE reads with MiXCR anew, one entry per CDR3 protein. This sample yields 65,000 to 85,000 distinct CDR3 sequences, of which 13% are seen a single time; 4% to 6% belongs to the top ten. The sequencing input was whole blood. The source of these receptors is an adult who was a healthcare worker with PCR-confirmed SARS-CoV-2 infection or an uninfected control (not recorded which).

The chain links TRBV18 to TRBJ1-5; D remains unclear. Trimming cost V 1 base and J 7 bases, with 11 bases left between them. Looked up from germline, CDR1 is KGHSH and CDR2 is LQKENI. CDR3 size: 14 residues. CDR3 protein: CASSPREGRQPQHF. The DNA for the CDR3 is TGTGCCAGCTCACCACGGGAAGGGAGACAGCCCCAGCATTTT.

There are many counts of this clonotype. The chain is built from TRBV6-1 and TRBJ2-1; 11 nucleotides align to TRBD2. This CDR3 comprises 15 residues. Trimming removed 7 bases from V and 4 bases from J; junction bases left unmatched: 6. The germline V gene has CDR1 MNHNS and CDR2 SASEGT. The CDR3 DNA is TGTGCCAGCAACCCCCTAGCGGGGGGTTACAATGAGCAGTTCTTC. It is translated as CASNPLAGGYNEQFF.

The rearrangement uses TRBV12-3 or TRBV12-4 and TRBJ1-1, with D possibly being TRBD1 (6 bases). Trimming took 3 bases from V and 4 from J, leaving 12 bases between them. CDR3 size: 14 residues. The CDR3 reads CASSFTGWGTEAFF. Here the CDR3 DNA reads TGTGCCAGCAGTTTCACAGGGTGGGGCACTGAAGCTTTCTTT.

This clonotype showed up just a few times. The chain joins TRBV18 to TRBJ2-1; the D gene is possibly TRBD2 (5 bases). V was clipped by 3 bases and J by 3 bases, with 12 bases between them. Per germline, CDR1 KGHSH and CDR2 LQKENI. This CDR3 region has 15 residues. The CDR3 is CASSPNIGDYNEQFF. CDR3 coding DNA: TGTGCCAGCTCACCGAACATCGGGGACTACAATGAGCAGTTCTTC.

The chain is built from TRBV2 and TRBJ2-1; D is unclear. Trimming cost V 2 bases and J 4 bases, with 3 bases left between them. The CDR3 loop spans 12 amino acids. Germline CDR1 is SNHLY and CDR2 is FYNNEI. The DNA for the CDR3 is TGTGCCAGCAGTGAACCTTACAATGAGCAGTTCTTC. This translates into CASSEPYNEQFF.

The CDR3 coding sequence is TGTGCCAGCAGCTTGCAACAGGGGGCGCGAGGTAATCAGCCCCAGCATTTT. Its protein is CASSLQQGARGNQPQHF. The rearrangement uses TRBV5-6 and TRBJ1-5; 9 bases match TRBD1. The CDR3 is 17 residues long. Germline assignment: CDR1 SGHDT and CDR2 YYEEEE. Trimming removed 1 base from V and 4 bases from J; junction bases left unmatched: 9.

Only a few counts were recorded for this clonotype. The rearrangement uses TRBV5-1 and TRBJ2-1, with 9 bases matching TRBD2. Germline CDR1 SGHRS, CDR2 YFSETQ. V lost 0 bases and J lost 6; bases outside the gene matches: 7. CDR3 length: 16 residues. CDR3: CASSLVVAGVSNEQFF. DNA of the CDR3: TGCGCCAGCAGCTTGGTTGTAGCGGGGGTCTCCAATGAGCAGTTCTTC. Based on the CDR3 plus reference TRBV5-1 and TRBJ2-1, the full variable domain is KAGVTQTPRYLIKTRGQQVTLSCSPISGHRSVSWYQQTPGQGLQFLFEYFSETQRNKGNFPGRFSGRQFSNSRSEMNVSTLELGDSALYLCASSLVVAGVSNEQFFGPGTRLTVL.

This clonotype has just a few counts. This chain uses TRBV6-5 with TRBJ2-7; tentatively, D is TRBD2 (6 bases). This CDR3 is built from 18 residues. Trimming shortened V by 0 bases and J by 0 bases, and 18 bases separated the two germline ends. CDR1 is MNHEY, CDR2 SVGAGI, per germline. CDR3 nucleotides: TGTGCCAGCAGTTACTCGCCCTGGGGCTTCGGGAGCTCCTACGAGCAGTACTTC. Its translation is CASSYSPWGFGSSYEQYF.

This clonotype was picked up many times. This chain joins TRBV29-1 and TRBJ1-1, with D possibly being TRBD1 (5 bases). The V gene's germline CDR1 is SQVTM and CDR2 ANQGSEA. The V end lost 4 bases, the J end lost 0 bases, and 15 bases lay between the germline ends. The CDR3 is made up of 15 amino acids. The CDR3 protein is CSVAQGWGMNTEAFF. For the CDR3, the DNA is TGCAGCGTTGCCCAGGGCTGGGGAATGAACACTGAAGCTTTCTTT.

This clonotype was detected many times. Here the CDR3 DNA reads TGTGCCAGCAGGGAAAACGGGAATCAGCCCCAGCATTTT. This sequence encodes CASRENGNQPQHF. The chain uses TRBV2 and TRBJ1-5; D not resolved. This CDR3 has 13 amino acids. Trimming took 6 bases from V and 4 from J, leaving 10 bases between them. CDR1 is SNHLY, CDR2 FYNNEI, per germline.